Here is one T cell receptor (beta chain) with its context. What it binds is unknown. CDR3 size: 14 residues. Germline-derived CDR1 and CDR2 are SGHRS and YFSETQ. The ends were cut back, 2 bases at V and 2 bases at J, with 7 bases in the middle. General study points: Whole repertoires were not studied in the larger cohort, only one V-J beta rearrangement.

Constant-region reverse primers amplified full-length variable regions, followed by semi-nested Nested Universal Primer A PCR. TCRdb analysed the 5' RACE reads with MiXCR anew, one entry per CDR3 protein. The sample lists 25,000 to 40,000 distinct CDR3 sequences, around 22% occurring once. The receptor's source is a female donor with breast cancer. This chain uses TRBV5-1 with TRBJ2-2, with no clear D. The sequencing input was memory CD4+ T cells sorted from blood. Subset defined: memory CD4+ T cells, CD4+CD45RO+CD25-. Written as DNA, the CDR3 is TGCGCCAGCAGCTTTTTGGATAACACCGGGGAGCTGTTTTTT. It translates to CASSFLDNTGELFF.